This T cell receptor beta chain was obtained from a study of shared clonotypes between healthy human individuals (dated by TCRdb to about 2020). About the full investigation: The cohort included three men and a couple of women between 18 and 49 years of age. For each donor, CD4 naive and CD4 memory were each run on three plates, CD8 naive on two plates, and CD8 memory on one plate. Blood TCR repertoires of about five healthy adults were deeply sequenced to estimate repertoire size and the extent of clonotype sharing between individuals. To increase sequencing depth and limit assay-specific biases, TCR repertoire library preparation and sequencing were carried out by different laboratories using diverse techniques. Leukapheresis yielded between about 0.9 and 9 billion PBMCs per donor.

Results the study describes overall, beyond this receptor: Sampling was limited to blood, and TCR repertoires in tissue likely differ from TCR repertoires in blood. Estimated clonotype richness was generally larger for naive than for memory subsets. The genetic and exposure-history diversity represented was limited by the small number of donors. Compared with non-shared clonotypes, the clonotypes found in all four sorted-subset donors had higher generation probabilities. Rarefaction of sorted-subset datasets indicated incomplete sequencing despite the large sequencing depth. Based on pairwise subsampling, the degree of clonotype sharing among donors was expected to be affected by sequencing depth. Across a handful of donors, approximately 5% of naive CD4, 3.5% of naive CD8, 2% to 2.5% of memory CD4, and over 0.35% of memory CD8 clonotypes were shared.

The germline V gene encodes CDR1 SGHDT and CDR2 YYEEEE. V is pared back by 1 base and J by 7 bases, with 6 bases lying between the germline termini. The CDR3 has 13 amino acids, counting the end cysteine and phenylalanine. Only CDR3 DNA remains: 39 bases, in frame from the first base. Remarks on this clone: Its antigen is unknown. The sample holds no much larger clone one base away, and base qualities are not on file.

The donors were healthy, HIV-negative adults who had no recently reported acute infections or vaccinations. Every donor was a Caucasian adult living in Nashville, Tennessee, USA. CD4+ T cells were enriched by magnetic negative selection, after which naive cells were positively selected on CD45RA and the negative fraction was taken as the memory subset. Blood was obtained by leukapheresis, after which PBMCs were separated by Ficoll-Histopaque density gradient centrifugation and cryopreserved in liquid nitrogen vapor phase. Purity and quantity of every magnetically sorted T cell population were checked by analytical flow cytometry. From each sorted fraction, genomic DNA was isolated and quantified by UV absorbance on a Nanodrop 2000c. TCR CDR3 regions were amplified from genomic DNA by multiplex PCR using the deep immunoSEQ assay. Extracted genomic DNA from each cell subset was distributed evenly across all wells of several immunoSEQ 96-well plates, and each plate was treated as a replicate. For sorted subsets, 150 to 250 ng of genomic DNA, equivalent to roughly 30,000 T cell genomes, went into each replicate PCR. Purified libraries were measured with a Qubit 3.0 fluorometer, size-checked on a Bioanalyzer 2100, and measured again with the KAPA Library Quantification kit. A separate single-read 150-cycle Illumina NextSeq 550 flow cell was used to sequence each immunoSEQ 96-well plate. In the original analysis: Because the immunoSEQ output included only junctional sequences and no quality scores, the filtering could not be the same as the filtering used for full-length reads. Sequences were annotated with PyIR, a Python wrapper for IgBLAST v1.9, and V/J genes and CDR3 were assigned using IMGT germline references. Reads were removed for weak V/J assignments (E-value above 1e-6), missing CDR3, stop codons, out-of-frame junctions, or ambiguous translated residues. V3J clonotypes were defined as sequences sharing an identical inferred V gene, J gene, and CDR3 amino acid sequence. Percentage overlap between repertoires was calculated by dividing the number of shared unique clonotypes by the size of the smaller repertoire. Three approaches were used to assess repertoire richness: RTK rarefaction, the Chao1 estimator, and Recon v2.1 estimates of unobserved clonotypes. Generation probabilities for all TCRbeta clonotypes obtained by the gDNA method from several donors were computed using OLGA. TCRdb obtained this table from immuneACCESS and retained in-frame rearrangements with V and J assigned. These tables miss some clones; where compared with another copy, unresolved V genes account for less than half of the shortfall, and the remainder is unexplained. The V and J calls and clone size are taken from that table; D and trimming were inferred from the DNA. The sample includes over 850,000 clones, with about four fifths observed a single time. The top ten hold 0.5% to 0.65% of the sample.

The sample was memory CD4+ T cells from PBMCs. Read against the paper, the sample's cell subset or site label means: CD45RA-negative fraction. The clonotype comes from a man between 18 and 35 years old in good health. Some clones in this sample may be carry-over from other donors' samples. This chain is built from TRBV5-6 and TRBJ1-6; the D gene cannot be named for sure. The CDR3 here reads CASSLWANSPLHF. Read as DNA, the sequence is TGTGCCAGCAGCTTGTGGGCCAATTCACCCCTCCACTTT.